Listed here are 20 T cell receptor beta chains from one sample, sequenced in a study of cytomegalovirus exposure and HLA in healthy donors. PCR employed 60 Vbeta and 13 Jbeta primers. Libraries were prepared by immunoSEQ multiplex PCR; TCRdb keeps only in-frame clonotypes and omits some of them. The table has over 200,000 clones, 70% to 80% seen once; the top ten hold 3.8%. The sequencing sample was made of PBMCs. Receptor source: a male donor in good health and CMV-seronegative.

V gene TRBV28 combines with J gene TRBJ2-3, with TRBD2 matching over 11 bases. J gave up 5 bases and V 3 bases, and 13 bases lay outside the gene matches. The V gene's germline CDR1 is MDHEN and CDR2 SYDVKM. The CDR3 length is 18 residues. The CDR3 DNA is TGTGCCAGCAGTTTGACCCGTAGCGGGAGGGCCCTGCGAGATACGCAGTATTTT. Residues: CASSLTRSGRALRDTQYF.

The chain recombines TRBV7-8 with TRBJ2-5, with 10 bases that match TRBD2. The DNA end lines up better with TRBJ2-7; the J call may be wrong. Germline CDR1 and CDR2: SGHVS and FQNEAQ. The CDR3 is made up of 14 amino acids. As DNA, the CDR3 is TGTGCCAGCAGCTTACTAGCGGGAGTGGACGAGCAGTACTTC. Residues: CASSLLAGVDEQYF.

The rearrangement joins TRBV9 to TRBJ2-7; the match to TRBD1 covers 8 bases. From germline, CDR1 is SGDLS and CDR2 YYNGEE. This CDR3 spans 15 amino acids. With 2 bases clipped from V and 7 bases from J, the junction kept 11 bases outside the gene matches. Written as DNA, the CDR3 is TGTGCCAGCAGCGTCACAGGGACAGGTACGGCGGAGCAGTACTTC. It encodes CASSVTGTGTAEQYF.

This clone has only a few counts. V is TRBV29-1 and J is TRBJ2-3; a weak D match, TRBD1 (6 bases). The CDR3 is made up of 13 amino acids. V was shortened by 7 bases and J by 5 bases, with 16 bases between the two germline ends. Germline V gene lookup returns CDR1 SQVTM and CDR2 ANQGSEA. CDR3 bases: TGCAGCGCAACGGACAGTATAATAGATACGCAGTATTTT. Encoded protein: CSATDSIIDTQYF.

The chain is built from TRBV29-1 and TRBJ2-1, with D uncertain. The CDR3 spans 12 residues. Germline CDR1 is SQVTM and CDR2 is ANQGSEA. Trimming removed 4 bases from V and 7 bases from J, with 11 bases in between. CDR3 sequence reads: CSVAGSGNEQFF. The CDR3 DNA follows: TGCAGCGTTGCAGGTAGTGGGAATGAGCAGTTCTTC.

The chain combines TRBV5-1 with TRBJ2-7, with 10 bases lining up with TRBD2. The V gene's germline CDR1 is SGHRS and CDR2 YFSETQ. This CDR3 comprises 14 residues. V shed 5 bases, J shed 4 bases, and the junction held 6 bases outside the gene matches. The CDR3, as DNA: TGCGCCAGCAGGATAGCGGGAGGCACGTACGAGCAGTACTTC. It specifies CASRIAGGTYEQYF.

This chain links TRBV7-3 with TRBJ2-1, with 12 positions matching TRBD2. Germline trimming cut 4 bases from V and 9 bases from J; bases unmatched to any gene: 7. The length of the CDR3 is 15 residues. Germline V gene sequence: CDR1 SGHTA, CDR2 FQGTGA. As DNA, the CDR3 is TGTGCCAGCAGCTCAAGACTAGCGGGAGTGGGTGAGCAGTTCTTC. Its translation is CASSSRLAGVGEQFF.

This clone has only one observation. V is TRBV2 and J is TRBJ2-3, with D possibly matching TRBD2 (6 bases). The V gene lost 6 bases and the J gene lost 10 bases, with 11 bases spanning the gap. The CDR3 totals 11 residues. From germline, CDR1 is SNHLY and CDR2 FYNNEI. CDR3 residues: CASSGGQAQYF. DNA of the CDR3: TGTGCCAGCAGCGGGGGTCAGGCGCAGTATTTT.

The gene calls are TRBV19 and TRBJ2-5; 9 bases line up with TRBD1. The CDR3 loop spans 14 amino acids. Trimming took 5 bases from V and 3 from J; bases not matched to a gene: 4. Germline V gene sequence: CDR1 LNHDA, CDR2 SQIVND (reference sequence). The CDR3, as DNA: TGTGCCAGTAGTTTTTGGACAGGGGAAGAGACCCAGTACTTC. As protein: CASSFWTGEETQYF.

V usage is TRBV5-1 and J usage is TRBJ2-5; D uncertain. Germline lookup yields CDR1 SGHRS and CDR2 YFSETQ. Trimming cost V 2 bases and J 4 bases, with 15 bases left between them. CDR3 length: 15 amino acids. The CDR3, as DNA: TGCGCCAGCAGCTTCAATCCACCACCAGGAGAGACCCAGTACTTC. This codes for CASSFNPPPGETQYF.

This rearrangement joins TRBV5-4 to TRBJ2-2, with D perhaps matching TRBD2 (6 bases). V was clipped by 3 bases and J by 4 bases, with 13 bases between them. CDR1 SGHNT and CDR2 YYREEE come from the germline V gene (reference sequence). The CDR3 runs to 15 residues. CDR3 DNA: TGTGCCAGCAGCTACCCGGGACTCCCCACCGGGGAGCTGTTTTTT. It yields the protein CASSYPGLPTGELFF.

V is TRBV6-1 and J is TRBJ2-7; TRBD2 matches at 9 bases. With 8 bases clipped from V and 2 bases from J, the junction kept 7 bases outside the gene matches. The CDR3 has 14 amino acids. Germline V lookup: CDR1 MNHNS, CDR2 SASEGT. This chain's CDR3 is CASSTAGGPYEQYF. CDR3 in DNA: TGTGCCAGCTCGACGGCGGGAGGGCCCTACGAGCAGTACTTC.

V is TRBV5-1 and J is TRBJ1-5, with D maybe TRBD1 (5 bases). Germline-derived CDR1 and CDR2 are SGHRS and YFSETQ. The V and J ends lost 0 bases and 11 bases respectively, with 15 bases between them. The CDR3 is made up of 14 amino acids. In nucleotides, the CDR3 is TGCGCCAGCAGCTTGGCCGGGGGAGGGTCGGCCCAGCATTTT. This translates into CASSLAGGGSAQHF.

Concerning this clone: The sample carries other DNA sequences with the same CDR3. V gene TRBV28 combines with J gene TRBJ2-7; 12 bases match TRBD2. Trimming took 9 bases from V and 4 from J; bases not matched to a gene: 7. This CDR3 is 14 amino acids long. Looked up from germline, CDR1 is MDHEN and CDR2 is SYDVKM. CDR3 protein: CASHLGLAGYEQYF. CDR3 nucleotide sequence: TGTGCCAGTCACTTGGGACTAGCGGGTTACGAGCAGTACTTC.

The chain carries TRBV9 and TRBJ2-5; 8 bases map to TRBD1. The J call is in doubt because the DNA end fits TRBJ2-7 better. Looked up from germline, CDR1 is SGDLS and CDR2 is YYNGEE. CDR3 length equals 14 residues. The CDR3 loop reads CASSSRDRNYEQYF. The CDR3 DNA is TGTGCCAGCAGCTCCCGGGACAGGAACTACGAGCAGTACTTC.

The chain carries TRBV9 and TRBJ1-4, with 11 bases lining up with TRBD1. The CDR3 has 15 amino acids. The V gene end was trimmed by 3 bases and the J gene end by 8 bases; junction bases not matched to a gene: 6. The germline V gene encodes CDR1 SGDLS and CDR2 YYNGEE. In DNA, the CDR3 is TGTGCCAGCAGCGAGCGGGGACAGGGGGGAGAAAAACTGTTTTTT. Translating gives CASSERGQGGEKLFF.

V and J are TRBV5-1 and TRBJ1-1, with D perhaps TRBD1 (5 bases). Trimming shortened V by 1 base and J by 4 bases, and 17 bases separated the two germline ends. This CDR3 has 16 residues. Germline CDR1 is SGHRS and CDR2 is YFSETQ. This CDR3 is CASSLNTGDLSTEAFF. CDR3 bases: TGCGCCAGCAGCTTGAATACAGGAGACTTGAGCACTGAAGCTTTCTTT.

The V and J genes are TRBV5-3 and TRBJ2-7; D is possibly TRBD2 (7 bases). TRBV5-3 is assigned to the ORF class and has an uncertain function. This CDR3 is built from 12 residues. Trimming shortened V by 3 bases and J by 10 bases, and 14 bases separated the two germline ends. In nucleotides, the CDR3 is TGTGCCAGAAGCTCCCTCTGGGGGGGCCAGTACTTC. It translates to CARSSLWGGQYF.

This rearrangement joins TRBV6-6 to TRBJ2-7; 7 bases are shared with TRBD2. Germline V CDR1 and CDR2: MNHNY, SVGAGI (reference sequence). This CDR3 has 16 residues. The V gene end was trimmed by 4 bases and the J gene end by 2 bases; junction bases not matched to a gene: 11. The CDR3 nucleotides are TGTGCCAGCAGTTTCGGACCCTCGGGGGGTGCCTACGAGCAGTACTTC. Translated, it gives CASSFGPSGGAYEQYF.

The rearrangement links TRBV7-7 to TRBJ1-1, with D possibly being TRBD1 (6 bases). The length of the CDR3 is 11 residues. The germline V gene has CDR1 SSHAT and CDR2 FNYEAQ (reference sequence). CDR3 residues: CARRTDTEAFF. The DNA of the CDR3 is TGTGCTAGGAGGACAGACACTGAAGCTTTCTTT. Drawing the rest from reference TRBV7-7 and TRBJ1-1, the complete variable domain is GAGVSQSPRYKVTKRGQDVTLRCDPISSHATLYWYQQALGQGPEFLTYFNYEAQPDKSGLPSDRFSAERPEGSISTLTIQRTEQRDSAMYRCARRTDTEAFFGQGTRLTVV.